This T cell receptor beta chain was found in a study of blood T cell repertoires in COVID-19. Study context: Nucleic acid was either cDNA or gDNA, and it came from T cells, B-cell-depleted T cells, or PBMCs.

How the authors handled the data: Reference gene primer amplification gave estimated nucleated cell counts. Method: immunoSEQ multiplex PCR; TCRdb's copy keeps in-frame clones and lacks some. That table is the source of V, J and clone size, and D and trimming were worked out from the DNA. The table shows about 300,000 clones, with roughly 86% occurring only once. Per the germline V gene, CDR1 is SEHNR and CDR2 is FQNEAQ (reference sequence). V gave up 1 base and J gave up 6 bases; unmatched junction bases: 10. The CDR3 covers 17 residues. A Seattle source enrolled patients during active infection and followed them longitudinally.

This chain uses TRBV7-9 with TRBJ2-3; 10 bases agree with TRBD2. The sequencing sample was made of peripheral blood. The TCR sequence derives from a woman in her thirties with COVID-19, enrolled during active disease. CDR3: CASSLGLAGARSDTQYF. The CDR3 DNA follows: TGTGCCAGCAGCTTAGGGCTAGCGGGGGCCAGGTCGGATACGCAGTATTTT.